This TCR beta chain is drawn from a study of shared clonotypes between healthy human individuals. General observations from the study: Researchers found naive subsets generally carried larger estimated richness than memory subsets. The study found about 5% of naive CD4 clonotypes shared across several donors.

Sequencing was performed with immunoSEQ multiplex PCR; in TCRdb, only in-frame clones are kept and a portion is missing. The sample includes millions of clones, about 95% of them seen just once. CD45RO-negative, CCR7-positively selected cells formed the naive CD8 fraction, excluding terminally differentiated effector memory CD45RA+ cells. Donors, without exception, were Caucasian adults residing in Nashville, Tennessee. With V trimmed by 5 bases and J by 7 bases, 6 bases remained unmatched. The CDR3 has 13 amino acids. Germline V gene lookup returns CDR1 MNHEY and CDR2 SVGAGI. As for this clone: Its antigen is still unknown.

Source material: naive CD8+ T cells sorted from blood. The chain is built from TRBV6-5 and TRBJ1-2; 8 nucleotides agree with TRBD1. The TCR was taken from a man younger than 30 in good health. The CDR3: CASSTWTGFGYTF. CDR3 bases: TGTGCCAGCAGTACGTGGACAGGGTTTGGCTACACCTTC.